The 16 T cell receptor beta chains reported below all come from one sample, sequenced in a study of blood T cell repertoires in COVID-19. The protocol was immunoSEQ multiplex PCR, while the TCRdb copy is restricted to in-frame clones and leaves out a portion. The sample holds nearly 70,000 clones; roughly 80% are singletons and the top ten take 9.7%. The sample comprised peripheral blood. Receptors were obtained from a woman older than 75 with acute or convalescent COVID-19.

This chain joins TRBV5-5 and TRBJ1-1; D perhaps matches TRBD1 (6 bases). Germline V gene data show CDR1 as SGHKS and CDR2 as YYEKEE (reference sequence). This CDR3 has 15 residues. V gave up 2 bases and J gave up 1 base, with 12 bases separating them. CDR3: CASSFRQVRNTEAFF. CDR3 nucleotide sequence: TGTGCCAGCAGCTTCAGACAGGTGAGGAACACTGAAGCTTTCTTT.

V and J are TRBV6-5 and TRBJ2-1; TRBD2 matches 9 bases. CDR3 length: 15 residues. Germline CDR1 reads MNHEY; CDR2 reads SVGAGI. Trimming cost V 6 bases and J 8 bases; bases outside gene matches: 11. As DNA, the CDR3 is TGTGCCAGCAGCAAACCGGGACTAGCCGGGGATGAGCAGTTCTTC. Protein product: CASSKPGLAGDEQFF.

The chain joins TRBV5-4 to TRBJ1-2; 7 bases match TRBD1. CDR1 SGHNT and CDR2 YYREEE come from the germline V gene (reference sequence). J lost 4 bases, V lost 4 bases, and 13 bases had no gene match. The CDR3 consists of 16 residues. Written as DNA, the CDR3 is TGTGCCAGCAGCCGGATACTAATGACAGGGCCCTATGGCTACACCTTC. Amino acid sequence: CASSRILMTGPYGYTF.

The chain links TRBV2 to TRBJ1-2; TRBD1 matches at 7 bases. After removal of 6 bases from V and 4 bases from J, the junction contained 14 bases not matched to a gene. The length of the CDR3 is 16 residues. Germline CDR1 reads SNHLY; CDR2 reads FYNNEI. This chain's CDR3 is CASRAKSLQGLYGYTF. The CDR3 nucleotides read TGTGCCAGCAGGGCGAAATCTTTACAGGGGCTCTATGGCTACACCTTC.

The V call is TRBV3-1 (or the pseudogene TRBV3-2), the J call TRBJ1-1, with 9 bases identical to TRBD1. V trimming: 10 bases; J trimming: 2 bases; junction bases outside the gene matches: 11. Looked up from germline, CDR1 is LGHDT and CDR2 is YNNKEL (reference sequence). The CDR3 consists of 15 residues. CDR3 in DNA: TGTGCCACCCAGGACACGGGACAGGGTAACACTGAAGCTTTCTTT. Residues: CATQDTGQGNTEAFF.

This chain connects TRBV6-6 to TRBJ2-1; 9 nucleotides agree with TRBD1. Germline CDR1 MNHNY, CDR2 SVGAGI (reference sequence). Trimming removed 5 bases from V and 10 bases from J; junction bases left unmatched: 9. The CDR3 contains 14 residues. In DNA form, the CDR3 reads TGTGCCAGCAGTACCCGGGACAGGGTCGTCGAGCAGTTCTTC. Its protein is CASSTRDRVVEQFF.

This rearrangement joins TRBV5-1 to TRBJ1-2, with a tentative D call TRBD1 (5 bases). This CDR3 region has 15 residues. With 0 bases removed from V and 4 bases from J, the gap between germline ends came to 13 bases. Germline values: CDR1 SGHRS, CDR2 YFSETQ. The CDR3 reads CASSLGQGLRYGYTF. CDR3 DNA: TGCGCCAGCAGCTTGGGCCAGGGACTACGCTATGGCTACACCTTC.

For this clone: The sample has other DNA sequences that encode this CDR3 too. The rearrangement uses TRBV5-1 and TRBJ2-7; D not resolved. The germline V and J ends were trimmed by 0 bases and 2 bases, with 9 bases remaining between them. The CDR3 has 14 residues. CDR1 is SGHRS, CDR2 YFSETQ, per germline. The CDR3 region is CASSLVVSPYEQYF. The CDR3 coding sequence is TGCGCCAGCAGCTTGGTCGTTAGCCCCTACGAGCAGTACTTC. The whole variable domain, filled in from reference TRBV5-1 and TRBJ2-7, reads KAGVTQTPRYLIKTRGQQVTLSCSPISGHRSVSWYQQTPGQGLQFLFEYFSETQRNKGNFPGRFSGRQFSNSRSEMNVSTLELGDSALYLCASSLVVSPYEQYFGPGTRLTVT.

The V call is TRBV18, the J call TRBJ1-1; tentative D call: TRBD1 (5 bases). V was cut by 1 base and J by 3 bases, with 9 bases left in between. The CDR3 sequence is 14 residues long. Germline assignment: CDR1 KGHSH and CDR2 LQKENI. For the CDR3, the DNA is TGTGCCAGCTCACCACTATCGGGGGACACTGAAGCTTTCTTT. Residues: CASSPLSGDTEAFF.

The chain has TRBV7-9 and TRBJ1-2, with D possibly TRBD1 on 5 matching bases. The CDR3 covers 14 residues. V lost 5 bases and J 1 base, leaving 11 bases between the germline ends. Germline-derived CDR1 and CDR2 are SEHNR and FQNEAQ (reference sequence). The CDR3 DNA follows: TGTGCCAGCAGCCGGGGAGGGGTTAACTATGGCTACACCTTC. Protein: CASSRGGVNYGYTF.

The rearrangement uses TRBV7-9 and TRBJ2-7; 7 nucleotides line up with TRBD1. This CDR3 comprises 15 residues. The junction had 10 bases not matched to a gene; V was cut back by 6 bases and J by 2 bases. CDR1 and CDR2 (germline): SEHNR, FQNEAQ (reference sequence). The CDR3 reads CASRKNRGAPYEQYF. The DNA for the CDR3 is TGTGCCAGCAGGAAAAACAGGGGAGCCCCCTACGAGCAGTACTTC.

The V call is TRBV5-1, the J call TRBJ2-1, with D maybe TRBD2 (5 bases). The germline V gene has CDR1 SGHRS and CDR2 YFSETQ. The V end was cut by 3 bases, the J end by 5 bases, with 9 bases between. This CDR3 is 13 amino acids long. In DNA form, the CDR3 reads TGCGCCAGCAGCTGGACGGGAAACAATGAGCAGTTCTTC. Protein sequence: CASSWTGNNEQFF.

This sequence joins TRBV7-2 and TRBJ1-1; TRBD1 might be the D (6 bases). V lost 6 bases and J lost 5, with 13 bases in between. CDR1 and CDR2 from the germline V gene are SGHTA and FQGNSA. The CDR3 has 13 residues. The CDR3 coding sequence is TGTGCCAGCAGACTAGGGGGGGGGACTGAAGCTTTCTTT. Protein sequence: CASRLGGGTEAFF.

This chain uses TRBV12-5 with TRBJ2-3; D unresolved. V was clipped by 7 bases and J by 1 base, with 15 bases between them. This CDR3 contains 15 residues. The germline CDR1 and CDR2 sequences are LGHNT and FRNRAP. CDR3 loop: CASEVGELGTDTQYF. In nucleotides, the CDR3 is TGTGCTAGTGAGGTCGGAGAATTAGGCACAGATACGCAGTATTTT. Using reference TRBV12-5 and TRBJ2-3 for the parts outside the CDR3, the full variable domain is DARVTQTPRHKVTEMGQEVTMRCQPILGHNTVFWYRQTMMQGLELLAYFRNRAPLDDSGMPKDRFSAEMPDATLATLKIQPSEPRDSAVYFCASEVGELGTDTQYFGPGTRLTVL.

This clone was detected only once. CDR3: CASSPYWNTGELFF. CDR3 DNA: TGTGCCAGCAGTCCCTATTGGAACACCGGGGAGCTGTTTTTT. The chain recombines TRBV6-5 with TRBJ2-2, with D hard to call. V was clipped by 5 bases and J by 1 base, with 8 bases between them. This CDR3 is 14 amino acids long. Germline V CDR1 and CDR2: MNHEY, SVGAGI.

The chain uses TRBV6-6 and TRBJ2-7; 9 nucleotides agree with TRBD1. V was pared by 2 bases and J by 10 bases, with 9 bases of the junction left unmatched. Germline V lookup: CDR1 MNHNY, CDR2 SVGAGI (reference sequence). This CDR3 is 14 amino acids long. The CDR3 protein is CASSYAGQGQYQYF. CDR3 nucleotide sequence: TGTGCCAGCAGTTACGCGGGACAGGGACAGTATCAGTACTTC.